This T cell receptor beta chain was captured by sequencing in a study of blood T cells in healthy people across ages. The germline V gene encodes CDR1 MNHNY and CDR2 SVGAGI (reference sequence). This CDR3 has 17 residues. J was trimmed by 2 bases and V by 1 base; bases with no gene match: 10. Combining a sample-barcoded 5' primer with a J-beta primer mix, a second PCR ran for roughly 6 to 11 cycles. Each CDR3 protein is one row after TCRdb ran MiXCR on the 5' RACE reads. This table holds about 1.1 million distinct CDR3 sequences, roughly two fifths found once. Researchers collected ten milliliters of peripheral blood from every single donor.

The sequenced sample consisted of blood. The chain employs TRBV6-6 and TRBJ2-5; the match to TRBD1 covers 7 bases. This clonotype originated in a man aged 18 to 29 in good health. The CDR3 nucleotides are TGTGCCAGCAGTTACTTAGGGGGCACCCATTCTCAAGAGACCCAGTACTTC. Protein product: CASSYLGGTHSQETQYF.